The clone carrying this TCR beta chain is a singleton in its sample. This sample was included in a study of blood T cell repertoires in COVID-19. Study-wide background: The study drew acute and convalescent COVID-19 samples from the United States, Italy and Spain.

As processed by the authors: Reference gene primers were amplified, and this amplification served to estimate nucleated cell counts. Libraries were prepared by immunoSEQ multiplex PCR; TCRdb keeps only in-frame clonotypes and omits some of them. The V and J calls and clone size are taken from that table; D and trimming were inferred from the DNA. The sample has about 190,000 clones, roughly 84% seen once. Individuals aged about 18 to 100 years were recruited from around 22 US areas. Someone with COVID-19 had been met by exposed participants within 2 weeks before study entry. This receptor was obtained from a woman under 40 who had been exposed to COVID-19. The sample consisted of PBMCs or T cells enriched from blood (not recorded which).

Here the CDR3 reads CASIRFGTPYTDTQYF. In DNA, the CDR3 is TGTGCCAGCATTCGATTCGGGACACCTTACACAGATACGCAGTATTTT. The chain links TRBV28 to TRBJ2-3, with a weak D call TRBD1 (6 bases). Trimming took 7 bases from V and 2 from J, leaving 19 bases between them. Germline assignment: CDR1 MDHEN and CDR2 SYDVKM. This CDR3 region has 16 residues.